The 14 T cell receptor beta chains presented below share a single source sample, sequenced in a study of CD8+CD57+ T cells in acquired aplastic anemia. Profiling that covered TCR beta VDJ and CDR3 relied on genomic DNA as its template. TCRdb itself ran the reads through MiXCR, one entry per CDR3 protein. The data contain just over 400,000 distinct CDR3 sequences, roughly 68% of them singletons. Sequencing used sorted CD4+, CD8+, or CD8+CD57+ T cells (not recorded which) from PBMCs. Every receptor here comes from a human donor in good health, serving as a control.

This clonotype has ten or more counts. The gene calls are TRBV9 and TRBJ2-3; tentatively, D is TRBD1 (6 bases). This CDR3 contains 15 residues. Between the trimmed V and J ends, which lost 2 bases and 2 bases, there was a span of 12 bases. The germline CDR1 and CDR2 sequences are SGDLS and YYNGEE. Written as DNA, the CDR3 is TGTGCCAGCAGCGTTCCCACAGGGCTCACAGATACGCAGTATTTT. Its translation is CASSVPTGLTDTQYF. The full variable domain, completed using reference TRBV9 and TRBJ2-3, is DSGVTQTPKHLITATGQRVTLRCSPRSGDLSVYWYQQSLDQGLQFLIQYYNGEERAKGNILERFSAQQFPDLHSELNLSSLELGDSALYFCASSVPTGLTDTQYFGPGTRLTVL.

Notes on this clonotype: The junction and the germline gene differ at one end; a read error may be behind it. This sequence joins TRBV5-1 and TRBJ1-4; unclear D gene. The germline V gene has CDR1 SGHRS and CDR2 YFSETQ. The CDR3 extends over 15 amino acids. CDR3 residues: CASSLGLETNEKLFF. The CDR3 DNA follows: TGTGCCAGCAGCTTGGGGTTAGAGACTAATGAAAAACTGTTTTTT. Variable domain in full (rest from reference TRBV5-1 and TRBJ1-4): KAGVTQTPRYLIKTRGQQVTLSCSPISGHRSVSWYQQTPGQGLQFLFEYFSETQRNKGNFPGRFSGRQFSNSRSEMNVSTLELGDSALYLCASSLGLETNEKLFFGSGTQLSVL.

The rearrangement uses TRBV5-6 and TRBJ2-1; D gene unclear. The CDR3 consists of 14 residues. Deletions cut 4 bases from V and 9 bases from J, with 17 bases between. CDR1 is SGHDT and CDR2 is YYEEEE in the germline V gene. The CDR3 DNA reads TGTGCCAGCAGCCCCGGTCGGGCGAACACTGAGCAGTTCTTC. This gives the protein CASSPGRANTEQFF.

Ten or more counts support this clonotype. In DNA form, the CDR3 reads TGTGCCAGCAGCTCGACCGTAGCGGGGGGGCAGGCTTTCTTT. This gives the protein CASSSTVAGGQAFF. This chain links TRBV11-2 with TRBJ1-1; D possibly corresponds to TRBD1 (6 bases). Trimming took off 4 bases at V and 11 bases at J, with 20 bases between the two ends. The CDR3 consists of 14 residues. Germline V gene sequence: CDR1 SGHAT, CDR2 FQNNGV.

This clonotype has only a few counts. CDR3 DNA: TGCAGTGCCATCAAATCCGGGACTAGCGGGGGGGGAAACACCGGGGAGCTGTTTTTT. It specifies CSAIKSGTSGGGNTGELFF. The J gene is TRBJ2-2, the V gene TRBV20-1; 16 nucleotides line up with TRBD2. Looked up from germline, CDR1 is DFQATT and CDR2 is SNEGSKA (reference sequence). V trimming: 6 bases; J trimming: 2 bases; junction bases outside the gene matches: 12. The CDR3 loop spans 19 amino acids.

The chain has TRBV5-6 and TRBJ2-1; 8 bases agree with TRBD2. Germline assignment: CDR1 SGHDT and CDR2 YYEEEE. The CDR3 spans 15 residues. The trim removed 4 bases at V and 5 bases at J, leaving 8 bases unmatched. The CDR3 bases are TGTGCCAGCAGCCCACTAGCGGAGTGGGACAATGAGCAGTTCTTC. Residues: CASSPLAEWDNEQFF.

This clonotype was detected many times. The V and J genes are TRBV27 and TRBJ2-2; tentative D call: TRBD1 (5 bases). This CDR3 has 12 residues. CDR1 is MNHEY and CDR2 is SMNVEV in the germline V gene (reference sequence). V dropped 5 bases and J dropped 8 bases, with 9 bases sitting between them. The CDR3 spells CASSRGRGELFF. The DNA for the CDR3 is TGTGCCAGCAGTAGGGGCCGGGGGGAGCTGTTTTTT.

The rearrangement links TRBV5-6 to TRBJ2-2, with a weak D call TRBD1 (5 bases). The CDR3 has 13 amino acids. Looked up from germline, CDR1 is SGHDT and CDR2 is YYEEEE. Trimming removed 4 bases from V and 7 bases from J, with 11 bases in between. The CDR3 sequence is CASSADKIGELFF. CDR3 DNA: TGTGCCAGCAGCGCGGACAAGATCGGGGAGCTGTTTTTT.

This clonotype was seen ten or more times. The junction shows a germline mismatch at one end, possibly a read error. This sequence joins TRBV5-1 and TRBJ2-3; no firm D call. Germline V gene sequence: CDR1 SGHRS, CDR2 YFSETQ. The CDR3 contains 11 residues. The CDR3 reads CASSVGDTQYF. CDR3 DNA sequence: TGTGCCAGCAGCGTGGGGGATACGCAGTATTTT.

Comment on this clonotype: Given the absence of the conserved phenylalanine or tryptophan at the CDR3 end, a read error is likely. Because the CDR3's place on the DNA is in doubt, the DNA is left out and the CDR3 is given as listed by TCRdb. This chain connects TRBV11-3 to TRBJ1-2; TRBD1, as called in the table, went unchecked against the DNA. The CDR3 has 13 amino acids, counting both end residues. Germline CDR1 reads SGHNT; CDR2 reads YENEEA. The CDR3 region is CASSQAGGQLNTI.

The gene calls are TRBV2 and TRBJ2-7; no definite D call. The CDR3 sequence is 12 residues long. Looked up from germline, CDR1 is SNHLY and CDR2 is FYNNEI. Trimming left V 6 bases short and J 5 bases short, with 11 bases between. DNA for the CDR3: TGTGCCAGCAGGTTACGGGTCCACGAGCAGTACTTC. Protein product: CASRLRVHEQYF.

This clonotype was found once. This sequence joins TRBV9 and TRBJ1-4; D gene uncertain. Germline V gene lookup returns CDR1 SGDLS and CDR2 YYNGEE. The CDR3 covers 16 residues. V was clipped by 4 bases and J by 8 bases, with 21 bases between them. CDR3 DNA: TGTGCCAGCAGCAGAGATGTTTGGGGTGCTTCCGAAAAACTGTTTTTT. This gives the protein CASSRDVWGASEKLFF.

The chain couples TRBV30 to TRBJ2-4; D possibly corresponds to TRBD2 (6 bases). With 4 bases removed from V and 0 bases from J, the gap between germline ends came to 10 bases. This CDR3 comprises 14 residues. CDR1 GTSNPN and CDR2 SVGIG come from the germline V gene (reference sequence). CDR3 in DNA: TGTGCCTGGACACCGGGACTAGCCAAAAACATTCAGTACTTC. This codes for CAWTPGLAKNIQYF. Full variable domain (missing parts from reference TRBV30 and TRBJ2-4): SQTIHQWPATLVQPVGSPLSLECTVEGTSNPNLYWYRQAAGRGLQLLFYSVGIGQISSEVPQNLSASRPQDRQFILSSKKLLLSDSGFYLCAWTPGLAKNIQYFGAGTRLSVL.

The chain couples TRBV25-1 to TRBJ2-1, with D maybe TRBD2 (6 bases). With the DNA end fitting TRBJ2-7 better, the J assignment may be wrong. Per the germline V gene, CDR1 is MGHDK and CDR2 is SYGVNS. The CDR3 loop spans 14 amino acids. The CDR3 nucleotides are TGTGCCAGCAGGGGGGGTAGCTCCTACAATACGCAGTACTTC. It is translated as CASRGGSSYNTQYF.